A selection of T cell receptor beta chains follows, all from one sample in a study of blood T cell repertoires in COVID-19. Profiled with immunoSEQ multiplex PCR; TCRdb holds only in-frame clones, not every one. This sample has fewer than 500,000 clones, with about 90% found just once. The sample comprised PBMCs or T cells enriched from blood (not recorded which). The origin of the receptors is a woman in her late teens or twenties with acute COVID-19. The CDR3 runs from the conserved cysteine through the conserved F or W. Fields, in order: CDR3 length, V gene, J gene, CDR3 protein.

15	TRBV11-2	TRBJ2-1	CASSKGGGVRNEQFF
12	TRBV3-1/TRBV3-2	TRBJ1-6	CASSQGRLALHF
13	TRBV19	TRBJ2-2	CASMPLPTGELFF
14	TRBV29-1	TRBJ2-3	CSVERGGRTDTQYF
14	TRBV19	TRBJ2-1	CASSPDRGINEQFF
15	TRBV28	TRBJ1-1	CASSPGSTGGTEAFF
18	TRBV9	TRBJ2-1	CASSVEPGAPSSYNEQFF
17	TRBV5-1	TRBJ1-3	CASSLAPGSVTGNTIYF
14	TRBV2	TRBJ1-1	CASGTGQMNTEAFF
15	TRBV5-6	TRBJ1-5	CASSLGQGAGQPQHF
13	TRBV6-6	TRBJ2-7	CASSYLGDTEQYF
12	TRBV28	TRBJ2-7	CASSFSTYEQYF
18	TRBV21-1	TRBJ2-7	CASTYWTSGRIIRYEQYF
12	TRBV12-3/TRBV12-4	TRBJ2-7	CASSLDLAKQYF
12	TRBV5-8	TRBJ1-6	CASQGMNSPLHF
18	TRBV4-3	TRBJ2-4	CASSQDRSAGVAKNIQYF
15	TRBV28	TRBJ2-2	CATRWGGPGTGELFF
13	TRBV7-2	TRBJ2-7	CASSTPATSEQYF
16	TRBV6-1	TRBJ1-3	CASSGRQQISGNTIYF
15	TRBV5-8	TRBJ2-4	CASSKRLGGINIQYF
17	TRBV7-6	TRBJ2-1	CASSSESLAGPFNEQFF
15	TRBV4-3	TRBJ2-1	CASSQDAGGYNEQFF
15	TRBV9	TRBJ2-3	CASSVASGLTDTQYF